A single sample is the source of the 13 T cell receptor beta chains below, sequenced in a study of T cell repertoires in cytomegalovirus infection. Their antigen targets remain unknown. TCRdb redid the calling of the reads with MiXCR, one entry per CDR3 protein. The top ten clones hold about an eighth of a sample with approximately 1,000,000 distinct CDR3 sequences, approximately 31% of them seen once. The source was cultured CD8+ T cells from PBMCs, collected from culture after CMV antigen stimulation. The source of these receptors is a human donor in good health (CMV status not recorded). Some clones in this sample may be carry-over from other donors' samples.

V gene TRBV5-6 combines with J gene TRBJ2-7; D is unclear. V gave up 0 bases and J gave up 0 bases, with 7 bases separating them. This CDR3 has 14 amino acids. Germline V gives CDR1 SGHDT, CDR2 YYEEEE. CDR3 nucleotide sequence: TGTGCCAGCAGCTTGGGCGAAAGCTCCTACGAGCAGTACTTC. This gives the protein CASSLGESSYEQYF.

This clonotype was observed a few times. V and J are TRBV12-3 or TRBV12-4 and TRBJ2-3; TRBD2 matches at 9 bases. This CDR3 has 17 residues. Trimming at V came to 3 bases and at J to 2 bases, leaving 9 bases not matched to a gene. For the CDR3, the DNA is TGTGCCAGCAGTTTCTCCCCTAGCGGGGCCCCCACAGATACGCAGTATTTT. Its protein product is CASSFSPSGAPTDTQYF.

CDR3 DNA: TGTGCCAGCAGCGACACTCCGGGGCCCCAGCATTTT. Residues: CASSDTPGPQHF. The chain combines TRBV9 with TRBJ1-5; D ambiguous. V was trimmed by 3 bases and J by 9 bases, leaving 10 bases between them. Germline V gives CDR1 SGDLS, CDR2 YYNGEE. The CDR3 is made up of 12 amino acids.

The CDR3 nucleotides are TGTGCCAGCAGCTTCGACGGAACTGGGCATGGCTACACCTTC. This codes for CASSFDGTGHGYTF. This chain connects TRBV5-5 to TRBJ1-2; no definite D call. There are 14 residues in the CDR3. V was trimmed by 2 bases and J by 6 bases, leaving 14 bases between them. Germline lookup yields CDR1 SGHKS and CDR2 YYEKEE (reference sequence).

This clonotype was detected a few times. The rearrangement joins TRBV5-1 to TRBJ1-1; 9 nucleotides align to TRBD1. Losses at the gene ends were 1 base for V and 4 bases for J; bases not matched to a gene: 5. The CDR3 consists of 15 residues. The germline V gene has CDR1 SGHRS and CDR2 YFSETQ. CDR3 sequence: CASSLTGQGSTEAFF. In DNA, the CDR3 is TGCGCCAGCAGCTTGACGGGACAGGGTAGCACTGAAGCTTTCTTT.

This clonotype has a count of ten or more. CDR3 nucleotide sequence: TGTGCCAGCAGATTGACCGAGAACACTGAAGCTTTCTTT. Translated, it gives CASRLTENTEAFF. The rearrangement joins TRBV5-6 to TRBJ1-1; D is uncertain. The V end was cut by 5 bases, the J end by 1 base, with 9 bases between. Per the germline V gene, CDR1 is SGHDT and CDR2 is YYEEEE. The CDR3 extends over 13 amino acids.

This clonotype was counted between two and nine times. The chain combines TRBV19 with TRBJ1-2; 9 bases line up with TRBD1. Germline V gene lookup returns CDR1 LNHDA and CDR2 SQIVND (reference sequence). This CDR3 region has 13 residues. V trimming: 6 bases; J trimming: 8 bases; junction bases outside the gene matches: 7. This CDR3 reads CASSLGQGFGYTF. Written as DNA, the CDR3 is TGTGCCAGTAGCTTGGGACAGGGCTTCGGCTACACCTTC.

V is TRBV6-5 and J is TRBJ2-3; 8 bases align to TRBD1. V shed 5 bases, J shed 4 bases, and the junction held 2 bases outside the gene matches. Germline CDR1 reads MNHEY; CDR2 reads SVGAGI. The CDR3 loop spans 13 amino acids. The CDR3 sequence: CASSKQGADTQYF. CDR3 coding DNA: TGTGCCAGCAGTAAACAGGGGGCAGATACGCAGTATTTT.

This clonotype has ten or more counts. The V gene is TRBV12-5, the J gene TRBJ1-3; 7 bases map to TRBD1. CDR1 is LGHNT and CDR2 is FRNRAP in the germline V gene. With V trimmed by 4 bases and J by 0 bases, 6 bases remained unmatched. This CDR3 contains 16 residues. CDR3 protein: CASGWTTGNSGNTIYF. DNA for the CDR3: TGTGCTAGTGGTTGGACGACAGGGAACTCTGGAAACACCATATATTTT.

The chain recombines TRBV6-6 with TRBJ2-2; a weak D match, TRBD1 (6 bases). The ends were cut back, 7 bases at V and 2 bases at J, with 17 bases in the middle. CDR3 length: 16 amino acids. Germline V gene data show CDR1 as MNHNY and CDR2 as SVGAGI (reference sequence). Written as DNA, the CDR3 is TGTGCCAGCACCCGTATCACAGGGTTTAACACCGGGGAGCTGTTTTTT. This gives the protein CASTRITGFNTGELFF.

The CDR3 loop is CASSPRLVSERINEQFF. In DNA form, the CDR3 reads TGTGCCAGCAGCCCCCGACTAGTTTCCGAACGAATCAATGAGCAGTTCTTC. The rearrangement links TRBV7-9 to TRBJ2-1, with D tentatively TRBD2 (6 bases). Germline CDR1 and CDR2: SEHNR and FQNEAQ (reference sequence). This CDR3 comprises 17 residues. Trimming removed 5 bases from V and 6 bases from J, with 23 bases in between. The full variable domain, with the rest looked up from reference TRBV7-9 and TRBJ2-1, is DTGVSQNPRHKITKRGQNVTFRCDPISEHNRLYWYRQTLGQGPEFLTYFQNEAQLEKSRLLSDRFSAERPKGSFSTLEIQRTEQGDSAMYLCASSPRLVSERINEQFFGPGTRLTVL.

The chain combines TRBV4-1 with TRBJ2-1; 9 nucleotides align to TRBD2. The length of the CDR3 is 16 residues. In germline, CDR1 is MGHRA, CDR2 YSYEKL. V dropped 1 base and J dropped 7; count of bases not matched to a gene: 8. The DNA for the CDR3 is TGCGCCAGCAGCCAAGTAGCGGGGGTGTTAATTAATGAGCAGTTCTTC. It codes for CASSQVAGVLINEQFF.

About this clonotype itself: At one end, the junction sequence differs from germline, possibly due to a read error. V and J are TRBV7-9 and TRBJ1-6; D is unclear. Germline loops: CDR1 SEHNR, CDR2 FQNEAQ (reference sequence). This CDR3 is 14 amino acids long. CDR3 sequence reads: CASSLTGYYSPLHF. The CDR3 DNA reads TGTGCCAGCAGCTTAACGGGCTATTATTCACCCCTCCACTTT.